Below are 13 T cell receptor beta chains sequenced from a single sample in a study of blood T cell repertoires in COVID-19 (dated by TCRdb to 2019 to 2021). Receptor amplification or capture employed the immunoSEQ multiplex PCR assay. TCRdb re-hosts the immuneACCESS table, in-frame sequences only. Its copies lack some clones; in the studies checked, an unresolved V gene accounts for under half of them, and the cause for the rest is not known. This sample comprises around 310,000 clones, more than 80% of them detected only once. 6.5% to 8% of the sample is taken by the ten largest. The sample was peripheral blood. All receptors come from a woman in her 30s with COVID-19, enrolled during active disease.

The chain recombines TRBV11-2 with TRBJ2-5; TRBD2 matches 8 bases. V shed 5 bases, J shed 5 bases, and the junction held 4 bases outside the gene matches. The CDR3 contains 13 residues. CDR1 is SGHAT and CDR2 is FQNNGV in the germline V gene. DNA for the CDR3: TGTGCCAGCAGCCAGGGACTAGGGGAGACCCAGTACTTC. Translated, it gives CASSQGLGETQYF.

The chain has TRBV2 and TRBJ1-4; D call uncertain. The CDR3 runs 13 residues. Trimming removed 5 bases at V and 7 bases at J, with 11 bases between. CDR1 SNHLY and CDR2 FYNNEI come from the germline V gene. CDR3 residues: CASSTDITEKLFF. In DNA, the CDR3 is TGTGCCAGCAGTACAGATATCACTGAAAAACTGTTTTTT.

V is TRBV5-1 and J is TRBJ1-2, with D possibly TRBD1 on 6 matching bases. CDR1 is SGHRS, CDR2 YFSETQ, per germline. This CDR3 is built from 14 residues. Deletions cut 7 bases from V and 8 bases from J, with 21 bases between. DNA of the CDR3: TGCGCCAGCCGGGGGGATCCAGGGGCAGGCGGCTACACCTTC. This gives the protein CASRGDPGAGGYTF.

This rearrangement joins TRBV5-5 to TRBJ2-3; 7 bases align to TRBD2. With V trimmed by 5 bases and J by 0 bases, 6 bases remained unmatched. The CDR3 totals 15 residues. The germline CDR1 and CDR2 sequences are SGHKS and YYEKEE (reference sequence). CDR3 nucleotide sequence: TGTGCCAGCAGACAACTAGCGCCGAGCACAGATACGCAGTATTTT. It codes for CASRQLAPSTDTQYF. Complete variable domain (other parts from reference TRBV5-5 and TRBJ2-3): DAGVTQSPTHLIKTRGQQVTLRCSPISGHKSVSWYQQVLGQGPQFIFQYYEKEERGRGNFPDRFSARQFPNYSSELNVNALLLGDSALYLCASRQLAPSTDTQYFGPGTRLTVL.

The CDR3 spells CASSPSVADTQYF. CDR3 DNA sequence: TGCGCCAGCAGCCCCAGCGTAGCGGATACGCAGTATTTT. The chain employs TRBV5-1 and TRBJ2-3; D perhaps matches TRBD2 (5 bases). CDR3 length: 13 amino acids. Trimming took off 4 bases at V and 6 bases at J, with 12 bases between the two ends. Germline V gives CDR1 SGHRS, CDR2 YFSETQ.

This clone has only one observation. Other nucleotide sequences from this sample produce the same CDR3. The genes are TRBV12-3 or TRBV12-4 and TRBJ1-1, with D possibly being TRBD1 (5 bases). CDR3 length: 13 amino acids. Deletions cut 2 bases from V and 1 base from J, with 5 bases between. The DNA for the CDR3 is TGTGCCAGCAGTTTACAGGGGAACACTGAAGCTTTCTTT. Its translation is CASSLQGNTEAFF.

V is TRBV7-9 and J is TRBJ1-6; D uncertain. The germline V and J ends were trimmed by 6 bases and 6 bases, with 9 bases remaining between them. CDR3 length equals 13 residues. Germline CDR1 reads SEHNR; CDR2 reads FQNEAQ (reference sequence). The CDR3 is CASRSDGNSPLHF. DNA of the CDR3: TGTGCCAGCAGGAGTGATGGTAATTCACCCCTCCACTTT.

This clone was seen only once. The chain employs TRBV5-1 and TRBJ2-5; the match to TRBD1 covers 9 bases. The trim removed 2 bases at V and 4 bases at J, leaving 3 bases unmatched. The CDR3 sequence is 14 residues long. In germline, CDR1 is SGHRS, CDR2 YFSETQ. This chain's CDR3 is CASSFPGQGETQYF. The CDR3 DNA reads as TGCGCCAGCAGCTTCCCGGGACAGGGAGAGACCCAGTACTTC.

The rearrangement uses TRBV7-9 and TRBJ2-1; 8 nucleotides agree with TRBD2. The length of the CDR3 is 17 residues. Trimming cost V 1 base and J 4 bases; bases outside gene matches: 9. Germline CDR1 reads SEHNR; CDR2 reads FQNEAQ (reference sequence). In nucleotides, the CDR3 is TGTGCCAGCAGCTTAGGAGGCCTAGCGGGTCGGTACAATGAGCAGTTCTTC. Its protein product is CASSLGGLAGRYNEQFF. The complete variable domain, with remaining parts taken from reference TRBV7-9 and TRBJ2-1, reads DTGVSQNPRHKITKRGQNVTFRCDPISEHNRLYWYRQTLGQGPEFLTYFQNEAQLEKSRLLSDRFSAERPKGSFSTLEIQRTEQGDSAMYLCASSLGGLAGRYNEQFFGPGTRLTVL.

CDR3 DNA: TGCGCCAGCAGCGTGACAGGGGGCCTAAACACCATATATTTT. The encoded protein is CASSVTGGLNTIYF. The rearrangement joins TRBV5-1 to TRBJ1-3; 10 bases are a match to TRBD1. The germline gives CDR1 SGHRS, CDR2 YFSETQ. This CDR3 has 14 amino acids. Trimming at V came to 4 bases and at J to 6 bases, leaving 4 bases not matched to a gene.

The rearrangement links TRBV5-1 to TRBJ2-7, with 9 positions matching TRBD1. This CDR3 contains 15 residues. The germline V gene has CDR1 SGHRS and CDR2 YFSETQ. After removal of 0 bases from V and 5 bases from J, the junction contained 6 bases not matched to a gene. CDR3 amino acids: CASSLEGTGWNEQYF. The CDR3 DNA reads as TGCGCCAGCAGCTTGGAGGGGACAGGGTGGAACGAGCAGTACTTC.

The rearrangement joins TRBV3-1 (or the pseudogene TRBV3-2) to TRBJ2-5; D is perhaps TRBD1 (6 bases). V was shortened by 2 bases and J by 6 bases, with 13 bases between the two germline ends. CDR3 length: 14 residues. Per the germline V gene, CDR1 is LGHDT and CDR2 is YNNKEL (reference sequence). As DNA, the CDR3 is TGTGCCAGCAGCCAAAGGGGGTTAATGCAGACCCAGTACTTC. As protein: CASSQRGLMQTQYF.

V usage is TRBV28 and J usage is TRBJ1-4, with 9 nucleotides matching TRBD1. V lost 5 bases to trimming and J lost 7 bases; unmatched junction nucleotides: 5. Germline lookup yields CDR1 MDHEN and CDR2 SYDVKM. This CDR3 contains 14 residues. CDR3 sequence: CASSARTGAEKLFF. Here the CDR3 DNA reads TGTGCCAGCAGTGCGAGGACAGGGGCTGAAAAACTGTTTTTT.